This T cell receptor (beta chain) was retrieved from a study of beta chain features in type 1 diabetes. About the study: There was similarity between patients and healthy donors in age, gender and cell yields. Examination spanned about 99 million sorted cells from all samples.

This clone was found a few times. Antigen specificity is unknown. Study conclusions and caveats: Moderate yet significant TCRB CDR3 shortening was seen in Type 1 diabetes patients in all four CD4+ subsets. Type 1 diabetes patients showed fewer insertions and more deletions at VDJ junctions.

V lost 6 bases and J lost 7; bases outside the gene matches: 11. CDR3 length equals 15 residues. Per the germline V gene, CDR1 is SEHNR and CDR2 is FQNEAQ (reference sequence). The study reverse transcribed the entire isolated RNA, so it sequenced expressed TCRB transcripts. Sequencing used immunoSEQ multiplex PCR; TCRdb keeps in-frame clones, though not all of them. The sample has 500,000 to 850,000 clones; 11% to 15% are singletons. Sorting based on CD45RO/CCR7/CD25/CD127/CD95/CD27 separated CD4+ naive, central memory, regulatory and stem cell-like memory cells. The TCR was taken from a man between 18 and 35 years old with type 1 diabetes. The chain couples TRBV7-9 to TRBJ2-1; 8 nucleotides align to TRBD2. Sequencing input: naive CD4+ T cells from blood. In nucleotides, the CDR3 is TGTGCCAGCAGGGAAAGCGGGAGTGTATGGAATGAGCAGTTCTTC. Its translation is CASRESGSVWNEQFF.